This record concerns one T cell receptor (beta chain) sequence. This record comes from a study of blood T cell repertoires in COVID-19. About the study: Samples of COVID-19 (acute and convalescent) were obtained from the United States, Italy and Spain. In each case, the material was cDNA or gDNA derived from T cells, B-cell-depleted T cells, or PBMCs.

Per the authors' pipeline: Reference gene primer amplification in the assay estimated nucleated cell counts. Profiled with immunoSEQ multiplex PCR; TCRdb holds only in-frame clones, not every one. V and J calls and clone size come straight from that table; D and trimming were deduced from the DNA. This sample has 85,000 to 100,000 clones; around 79% occur once, and the top ten carry 15% to 20%. The CDR3 consists of 13 residues. The germline CDR1 and CDR2 sequences are LNHDA and SQIVND (reference sequence). The V end was cut by 8 bases, the J end by 4 bases, with 12 bases between. The chain couples TRBV19 to TRBJ2-1, with TRBD2 as a possible D gene (6 bases). The clonotype comes from a woman older than 75 with active or convalescent COVID-19. What was sequenced was peripheral blood. CDR3 DNA: TGTGCCAGTGGAACGGGGGTTTACAATGAGCAGTTCTTC. Translated: CASGTGVYNEQFF.